This T cell receptor beta chain originates from a study of T cell changes during pregnancy in multiple sclerosis. The protocol was immunoSEQ multiplex PCR, while the TCRdb copy is restricted to in-frame clones and leaves out a portion. The data contain more than 80,000 clones, 90% to 95% of them singletons. Germline V gene sequence: CDR1 LNHNV, CDR2 YYDKDF (reference sequence). Trimming shortened V by 0 bases and J by 7 bases, and 10 bases separated the two germline ends. The CDR3 covers 14 residues. This specimen consisted of PBMCs, obtained in the first trimester of pregnancy. The genes are TRBV15 and TRBJ2-1; D is unclear. The sequence derives from a female donor in good health, serving as a control in a pregnancy study. Some clones in this sample may be carry-over from other donors' samples. CDR3 sequence reads: CATSRDKPLNEQFF. Here the CDR3 DNA reads TGTGCCACCAGCAGAGATAAGCCGTTAAATGAGCAGTTCTTC.